The text below deals with one TCR beta chain. This clone's antigen is unknown. Base qualities are not at hand, and no much larger clone is one base apart. TCRbeta CDR3 regions were amplified from genomic DNA using the immunoSEQ Assay, a bias-controlled multiplex PCR. In the authors' own workflow: The number of nucleated cells in each sample was estimated by amplification of reference gene primers within the assay. Sequence reads were collapsed and filtered to measure the absolute abundance of every unique TCRbeta CDR3 rearrangement. For each sample, productive Simpson clonality was calculated as the square root of Simpson's diversity index over productive rearrangements. The table comes from immuneACCESS by way of TCRdb, which keeps in-frame sequences with V and J called. Part of the clones is missing from these tables; in studies checked, under half for an unresolved V gene and the rest for unknown reasons. V and J calls plus clone size are reproduced from that table; the DNA served to infer D and trimming. In this sample the table shows around 170,000 clones, more than 85% of which occur a single time. The ten largest clones take up under 3% of the sample.

This entry is derived from a study of blood T cell repertoires in COVID-19 (dated by TCRdb to 2018 to 2020). For the wider study: Collaborator samples came from the United States, Italy and Spain and covered acute and convalescent phases of COVID-19. The prospective study material was composed of cDNA or gDNA derived from T cells, B-cell-depleted T cells, or PBMCs. Subjects who had been exposed to COVID-19, were actively infected with it, or had recovered from it provided the deeply sampled blood TCRbeta repertoires that made up the dataset. The repertoires were released in a freely available public database meant as a resource for research on the immune response to SARS-CoV-2. The samples were drawn from the first 160 participants of the ongoing ImmuneRACE study and from about 1,200 subjects provided by 6 global collaborators. Nearly every sample came with metadata listing a de-identified subject ID, COVID-19 status, age in years and sex. Where HLA class I and class II types were available, the types were taken from metadata supplied by the sample provider, not from assay-based typing.

Whole blood was collected in K2EDTA tubes by collaborating institutions according to the institutions' own protocols. Collaborator samples were shipped for TCRbeta analysis as frozen whole blood, isolated PBMCs, or DNA extracted from either sample type. The full study reports these points: The amount of clinical and demographic metadata varied by source and participant and was provided uncurated.

The sequencing input was peripheral blood. The receptor's source is a woman between 25 and 40 years old with active or convalescent COVID-19.

The base sequence is TGTGCCAGCAGCGCGGCAGGACTACAAAACGGTGCTGATACGCAGTATTTT. Translated, it reads CASSAAGLQNGADTQYF. The chain is assembled from TRBV21-1 and TRBJ2-3; the table assigns TRBD2, which was not confirmed against the DNA. TRBV21-1 is a known pseudogene. The CDR3 has 17 amino acids, counting the end cysteine and phenylalanine. Only the CDR3 DNA is retained, 51 bases long and in frame from the first base.